A single sample gave rise to the 15 T cell receptor beta chains below, sequenced in a study of T cell changes during pregnancy in multiple sclerosis (dated by TCRdb to the late 2010s). The library was built by means of the immunoSEQ multiplex PCR assay. The immuneACCESS repertoire file appears here via TCRdb, limited to in-frame rearrangements. These files lack a portion of the clones; in checked studies, under half of the deficit traces to unresolved V genes, and the cause of the others is not known. Here the sample has some 110,000 clones; roughly 90% occur a single time. The leading ten clones occupy more than 1.5% of the sample. The material was peripheral blood, obtained in the third trimester of pregnancy. The receptors derive from a female donor with multiple sclerosis, enrolled in a pregnancy study.

This CDR3 is CASSLGGTGGLNEQFF. The DNA of the CDR3 is TGTGCCAGCAGCTTAGGAGGGACAGGGGGGCTCAATGAGCAGTTCTTC. The genes are TRBV7-2 and TRBJ2-1, with 11 nucleotides matching TRBD1. CDR1 is SGHTA, CDR2 FQGNSA, per germline. V trimming: 1 base; J trimming: 6 bases; junction bases outside the gene matches: 5. The CDR3 runs 16 residues. Full variable domain (rest looked up from reference TRBV7-2 and TRBJ2-1): GAGVSQSPSNKVTEKGKDVELRCDPISGHTALYWYRQSLGQGLEFLIYFQGNSAPDKSGLPSDRFSAERTGGSVSTLTIQRTQQEDSAVYLCASSLGGTGGLNEQFFGPGTRLTVL.

The chain combines TRBV5-1 with TRBJ2-2, with D possibly matching TRBD2 (7 bases). CDR3 length: 17 amino acids. Trimming cost V 3 bases and J 0 bases, with 15 bases left between them. The germline V gene encodes CDR1 SGHRS and CDR2 YFSETQ. For the CDR3, the DNA is TGCGCCAGCAGCTGGAGACGGGGGGCAACGAACACCGGGGAGCTGTTTTTT. It specifies CASSWRRGATNTGELFF.

This sequence joins TRBV18 and TRBJ2-6, with D possibly TRBD1 on 5 matching bases. Trimming cost V 3 bases and J 0 bases, with 18 bases left between them. This CDR3 comprises 19 residues. The germline V gene encodes CDR1 KGHSH and CDR2 LQKENI. In DNA form, the CDR3 reads TGTGCCAGCTCACCTTTAGTACCAGGGTCCAACTCTGGGGCCAACGTCCTGACTTTC. It encodes CASSPLVPGSNSGANVLTF.

The chain links TRBV2 to TRBJ1-1, with unresolved D. This CDR3 spans 16 amino acids. V lost 5 bases to trimming and J lost 3 bases, with 19 bases between them. Germline CDR1 reads SNHLY; CDR2 reads FYNNEI. CDR3 bases: TGTGCCAGCAGTAGCCCAGGCGGGCGTCTCGACACTGAAGCTTTCTTT. It encodes CASSSPGGRLDTEAFF. The variable domain in full, with the rest retrieved from reference TRBV2 and TRBJ1-1, is EPEVTQTPSHQVTQMGQEVILRCVPISNHLYFYWYRQILGQKVEFLVSFYNNEISEKSEIFDDQFSVERPDGSNFTLKIRSTKLEDSAMYFCASSSPGGRLDTEAFFGQGTRLTVV.

This sequence joins TRBV5-4 and TRBJ2-1; 9 bases fit TRBD1. The CDR3 spans 16 residues. Per germline, CDR1 SGHNT and CDR2 YYREEE (reference sequence). J lost 5 bases, V lost 4 bases, and 10 bases had no gene match. The CDR3 DNA is TGTGCCAGCAGCCCGGGACAGGGCCTTATTAACAATGAGCAGTTCTTC. It yields the protein CASSPGQGLINNEQFF.

V and J are TRBV28 and TRBJ2-3; D call uncertain. This CDR3 spans 15 amino acids. Deletions cut 5 bases from V and 3 bases from J, with 15 bases between. Germline V gene sequence: CDR1 MDHEN, CDR2 SYDVKM. The CDR3 sequence is CASSPPLGPTDTQYF. Here the CDR3 DNA reads TGTGCCAGCAGTCCCCCCCTGGGCCCGACAGATACGCAGTATTTT.

The V call is TRBV6-6, the J call TRBJ2-7; 7 nucleotides align to TRBD1. Trimming removed 9 bases from V and 6 bases from J; junction bases left unmatched: 14. The CDR3 spans 14 residues. Germline CDR1 MNHNY, CDR2 SVGAGI (reference sequence). CDR3 sequence: CASPPGQTLCEQYF. CDR3 coding DNA: TGTGCCAGTCCGCCGGGACAGACCCTTTGCGAGCAGTACTTC.

V is TRBV6-1 and J is TRBJ1-1, with D possibly matching TRBD1 (5 bases). This CDR3 has 13 residues. The germline gives CDR1 MNHNS, CDR2 SASEGT. V gave up 6 bases and J gave up 3 bases, with 11 bases separating them. Here the CDR3 reads CASRSTGDTEAFF. CDR3 in DNA: TGTGCCAGCAGAAGTACAGGAGACACTGAAGCTTTCTTT.

The chain is built from TRBV18 and TRBJ2-2; 7 bases are a match to TRBD1. CDR1 KGHSH and CDR2 LQKENI come from the germline V gene. CDR3 length: 16 residues. V shed 3 bases, J shed 4 bases, and the junction held 8 bases outside the gene matches. CDR3 DNA sequence: TGTGCCAGCTCACCCCGGGACAGAGTGTTCACCGGGGAGCTGTTTTTT. Protein: CASSPRDRVFTGELFF.

This clone has only a few counts. The gene calls are TRBV29-1 and TRBJ2-7; 10 bases align to TRBD1. V lost 7 bases to trimming and J lost 4 bases; unmatched junction nucleotides: 10. Germline-derived CDR1 and CDR2 are SQVTM and ANQGSEA. The length of the CDR3 is 14 residues. CDR3 amino acids: CSAGTGTGAYEQYF. The CDR3 DNA sequence: TGCAGCGCCGGTACTGGGACAGGGGCTTACGAGCAGTACTTC.

V is TRBV9 and J is TRBJ2-5; TRBD1 aligns across 11 bases. The junction had 8 bases not matched to a gene; V was cut back by 3 bases and J by 4 bases. From germline, CDR1 is SGDLS and CDR2 YYNGEE. This CDR3 comprises 16 residues. As DNA, the CDR3 is TGTGCCAGCAGCGCCGTCGGACAGGGGGCCAGAGAGACCCAGTACTTC. This encodes CASSAVGQGARETQYF. The variable domain in full, completed from reference TRBV9 and TRBJ2-5, reads DSGVTQTPKHLITATGQRVTLRCSPRSGDLSVYWYQQSLDQGLQFLIQYYNGEERAKGNILERFSAQQFPDLHSELNLSSLELGDSALYFCASSAVGQGARETQYFGPGTRLLVL.

This CDR3 reads CASSMATATNEKLFF. CDR3 DNA: TGTGCCAGTAGTATGGCCACAGCAACTAATGAAAAACTGTTTTTT. This sequence joins TRBV19 and TRBJ1-4; D gene uncertain. Trimming stripped 3 bases from V and 0 bases from J, with 8 bases between. The CDR3 is made up of 15 amino acids. Germline CDR1 is LNHDA and CDR2 is SQIVND (reference sequence).

The chain uses TRBV7-2 and TRBJ1-4, with D uncertain. V was clipped by 1 base and J by 0 bases, with 9 bases between them. The CDR3 is 16 amino acids. Germline values: CDR1 SGHTA, CDR2 FQGNSA. In DNA, the CDR3 is TGTGCCAGCAGCTTAGGCCGCGGCCCAACTAATGAAAAACTGTTTTTT. It yields the protein CASSLGRGPTNEKLFF.

The V gene is TRBV19, the J gene TRBJ1-1; the D is unclear. V lost 6 bases to trimming and J lost 6 bases, with 20 bases between them. The CDR3 has 15 amino acids. Germline CDR1 reads LNHDA; CDR2 reads SQIVND (reference sequence). For the CDR3, the DNA is TGTGCCAGTAGCGTTCAAGTGAGCCTTAACGCTGAAGCTTTCTTT. Residues: CASSVQVSLNAEAFF.

Comment on this clone: The same CDR3 arises from other DNA sequences in this sample as well. This chain joins TRBV14 and TRBJ2-3; 12 nucleotides match TRBD2. The CDR3 covers 16 residues. With V trimmed by 4 bases and J by 2 bases, 4 bases remained unmatched. Germline CDR1 is SGHDN and CDR2 is FVKESK. Written as DNA, the CDR3 is TGTGCCAGCAGCCCCCGACTAGCGGGGGCCACAGATACGCAGTATTTT. It yields the protein CASSPRLAGATDTQYF.